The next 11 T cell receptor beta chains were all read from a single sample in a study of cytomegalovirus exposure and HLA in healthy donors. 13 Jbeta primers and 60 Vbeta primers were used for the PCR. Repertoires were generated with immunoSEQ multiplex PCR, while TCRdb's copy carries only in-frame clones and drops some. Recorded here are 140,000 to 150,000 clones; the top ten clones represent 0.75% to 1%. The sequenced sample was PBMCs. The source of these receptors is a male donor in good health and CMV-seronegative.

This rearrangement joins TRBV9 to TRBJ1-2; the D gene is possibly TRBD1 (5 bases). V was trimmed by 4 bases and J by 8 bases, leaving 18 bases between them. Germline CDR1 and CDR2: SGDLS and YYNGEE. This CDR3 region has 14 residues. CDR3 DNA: TGTGCCAGCAGCACGTCGTGGGCGGGGGAAGGCTACACCTTC. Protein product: CASSTSWAGEGYTF.

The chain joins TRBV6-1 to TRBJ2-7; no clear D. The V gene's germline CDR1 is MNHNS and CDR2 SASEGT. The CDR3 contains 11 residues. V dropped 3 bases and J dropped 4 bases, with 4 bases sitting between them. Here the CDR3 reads CASSDRYEQYF. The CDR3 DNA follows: TGTGCCAGCAGTGATCGGTACGAGCAGTACTTC.

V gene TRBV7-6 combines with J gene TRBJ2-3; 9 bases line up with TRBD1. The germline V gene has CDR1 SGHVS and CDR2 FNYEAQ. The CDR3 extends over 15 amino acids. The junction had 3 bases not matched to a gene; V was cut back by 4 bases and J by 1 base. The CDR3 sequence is CASSSRTGGTDTQYF. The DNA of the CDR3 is TGTGCCAGCAGCTCCCGGACAGGGGGCACAGATACGCAGTATTTT.

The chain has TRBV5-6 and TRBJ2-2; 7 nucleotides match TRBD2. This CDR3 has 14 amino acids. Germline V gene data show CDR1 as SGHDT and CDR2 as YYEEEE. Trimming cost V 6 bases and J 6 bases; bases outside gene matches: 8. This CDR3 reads CASTIGGGSGELFF. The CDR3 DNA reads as TGTGCCAGCACTATTGGCGGGGGTTCCGGGGAGCTGTTTTTT.

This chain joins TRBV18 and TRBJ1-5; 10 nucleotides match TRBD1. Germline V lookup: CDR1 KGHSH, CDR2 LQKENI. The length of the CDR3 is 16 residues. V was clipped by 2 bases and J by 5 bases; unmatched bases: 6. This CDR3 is CASSPGDRGEDQPQHF. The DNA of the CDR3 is TGTGCCAGCTCACCAGGGGACAGGGGTGAGGATCAGCCCCAGCATTTT.

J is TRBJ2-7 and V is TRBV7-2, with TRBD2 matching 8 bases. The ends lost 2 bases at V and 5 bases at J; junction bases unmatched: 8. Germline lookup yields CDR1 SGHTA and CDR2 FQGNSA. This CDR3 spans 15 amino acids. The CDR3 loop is CASSLLAGGGDEQYF. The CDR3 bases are TGTGCCAGCAGCTTACTGGCGGGAGGAGGGGACGAGCAGTACTTC.

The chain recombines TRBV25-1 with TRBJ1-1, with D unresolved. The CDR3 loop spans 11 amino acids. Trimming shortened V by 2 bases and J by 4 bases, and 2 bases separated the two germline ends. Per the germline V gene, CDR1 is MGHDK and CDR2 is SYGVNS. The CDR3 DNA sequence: TGTGCCAGCAGTGAACGCACTGAAGCTTTCTTT. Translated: CASSERTEAFF. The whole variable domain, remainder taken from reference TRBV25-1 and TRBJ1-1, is EADIYQTPRYLVIGTGKKITLECSQTMGHDKMYWYQQDPGMELHLIHYSYGVNSTEKGDLSSESTVSRIRTEHFPLTLESARPSHTSQYLCASSERTEAFFGQGTRLTVV.

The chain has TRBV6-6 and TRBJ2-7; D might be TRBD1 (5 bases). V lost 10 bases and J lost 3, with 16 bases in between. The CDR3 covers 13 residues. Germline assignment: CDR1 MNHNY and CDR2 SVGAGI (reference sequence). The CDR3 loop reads CATQTDRFYEQYF. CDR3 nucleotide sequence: TGTGCCACCCAGACCGACAGATTCTACGAGCAGTACTTC.

As DNA, the CDR3 is TGTGCCAGCAGTTCTTGGCCGAAAACCTACGAGCAGTACTTC. Protein product: CASSSWPKTYEQYF. The chain couples TRBV5-4 to TRBJ2-7; no definite D call. The V gene's germline CDR1 is SGHNT and CDR2 YYREEE (reference sequence). This CDR3 comprises 14 residues. V dropped 5 bases and J dropped 2 bases, with 14 bases sitting between them.

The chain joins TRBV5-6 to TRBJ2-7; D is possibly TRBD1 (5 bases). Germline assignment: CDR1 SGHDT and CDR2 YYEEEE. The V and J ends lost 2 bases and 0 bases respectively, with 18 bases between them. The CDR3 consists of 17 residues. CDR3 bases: TGTGCCAGCAGCTTAAGGTTACAGGCCAGGTACTCCTACGAGCAGTACTTC. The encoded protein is CASSLRLQARYSYEQYF.

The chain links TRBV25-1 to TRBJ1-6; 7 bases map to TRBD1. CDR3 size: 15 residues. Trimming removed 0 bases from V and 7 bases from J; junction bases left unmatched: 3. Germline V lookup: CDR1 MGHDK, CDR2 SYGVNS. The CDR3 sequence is CASSEYRGVNSPLHF. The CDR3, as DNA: TGTGCCAGCAGTGAATACAGGGGGGTGAATTCACCCCTCCACTTT. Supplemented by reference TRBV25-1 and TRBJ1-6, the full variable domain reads EADIYQTPRYLVIGTGKKITLECSQTMGHDKMYWYQQDPGMELHLIHYSYGVNSTEKGDLSSESTVSRIRTEHFPLTLESARPSHTSQYLCASSEYRGVNSPLHFGNGTRLTVT.